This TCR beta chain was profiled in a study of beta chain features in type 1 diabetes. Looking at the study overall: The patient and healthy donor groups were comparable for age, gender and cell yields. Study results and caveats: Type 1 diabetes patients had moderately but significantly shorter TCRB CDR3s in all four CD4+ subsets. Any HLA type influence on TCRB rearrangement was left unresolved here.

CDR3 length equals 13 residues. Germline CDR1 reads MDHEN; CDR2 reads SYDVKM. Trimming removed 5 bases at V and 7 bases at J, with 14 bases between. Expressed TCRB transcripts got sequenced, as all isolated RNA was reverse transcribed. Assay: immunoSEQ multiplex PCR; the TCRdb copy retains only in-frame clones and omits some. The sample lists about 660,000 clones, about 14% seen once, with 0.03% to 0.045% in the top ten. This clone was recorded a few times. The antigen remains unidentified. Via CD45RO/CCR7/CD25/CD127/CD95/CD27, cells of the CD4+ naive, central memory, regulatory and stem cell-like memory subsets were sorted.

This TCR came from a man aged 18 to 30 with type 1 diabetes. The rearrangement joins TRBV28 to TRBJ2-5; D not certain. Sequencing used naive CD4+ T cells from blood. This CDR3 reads CASSPENGVTQYF. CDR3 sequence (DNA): TGTGCCAGCAGTCCAGAAAATGGGGTGACCCAGTACTTC.